These 17 T cell receptor beta chains share one sample of origin, sequenced in a study of technical replicates of blood from a few donors. Profiling relied on immunoSEQ multiplex PCR, and the TCRdb table lists in-frame clones only, not all of them. The sample holds roughly 80,000 clones, roughly 94% seen once. The sample was T cells isolated from PBMCs. The receptors come from a human donor in good health.

The V call is TRBV4-1, the J call TRBJ2-1, with D unresolved. Looked up from germline, CDR1 is MGHRA and CDR2 is YSYEKL. V shed 0 bases and J shed 5 bases, with 5 bases lying between them. The CDR3 runs to 13 residues. In DNA form, the CDR3 reads TGCGCCAGCAGCCAAGAACAGCACAATGAGCAGTTCTTC. This gives the protein CASSQEQHNEQFF.

This chain links TRBV19 with TRBJ2-1; 10 bases line up with TRBD1. Looked up from germline, CDR1 is LNHDA and CDR2 is SQIVND (reference sequence). This CDR3 is built from 14 residues. After removal of 5 bases from V and 10 bases from J, the junction contained 8 bases not matched to a gene. CDR3 sequence reads: CASSLSGQGDEQFF. CDR3 coding DNA: TGTGCCAGTAGTTTGTCTGGACAGGGGGACGAGCAGTTCTTC.

The chain has TRBV5-6 and TRBJ2-5, with D perhaps TRBD1 (5 bases). Trimming took off 3 bases at V and 2 bases at J, with 8 bases between the two ends. This CDR3 contains 13 residues. CDR1 and CDR2 (germline): SGHDT, YYEEEE. In nucleotides, the CDR3 is TGTGCCAGCAGCTCGACAGTACAAGAGACCCAGTACTTC. Its protein product is CASSSTVQETQYF.

The chain employs TRBV11-2 and TRBJ2-7; 9 positions agree with TRBD2. The junction had 6 bases not matched to a gene; V was cut back by 1 base and J by 2 bases. The CDR3 spans 16 residues. Germline V gene lookup returns CDR1 SGHAT and CDR2 FQNNGV. CDR3 sequence: CASSLVRLAGPYEQYF. Here the CDR3 DNA reads TGTGCCAGCAGCTTAGTTAGGCTAGCGGGGCCCTACGAGCAGTACTTC.

The CDR3 loop reads CASRHIRGQETQYF. The CDR3 bases are TGTGCCAGCAGACATATCAGGGGGCAAGAGACCCAGTACTTC. J is TRBJ2-5 and V is TRBV7-8, with 7 bases aligning to TRBD1. The junction had 6 bases not matched to a gene; V was cut back by 6 bases and J by 2 bases. Germline CDR1 is SGHVS and CDR2 is FQNEAQ. This CDR3 has 14 residues. Drawing the rest from reference TRBV7-8 and TRBJ2-5, the complete variable domain is GAGVSQSPRYKVAKRGQDVALRCDPISGHVSLFWYQQALGQGPEFLTYFQNEAQLDKSGLPSDRFFAERPEGSVSTLKIQRTQQEDSAVYLCASRHIRGQETQYFGPGTRLLVL.

The chain links TRBV11-2 to TRBJ1-2, with a weak D call TRBD1 (5 bases). CDR1 and CDR2 from the germline V gene are SGHAT and FQNNGV. This CDR3 comprises 14 residues. The germline V and J ends were trimmed by 0 bases and 7 bases, with 12 bases remaining between them. In DNA, the CDR3 is TGTGCCAGCAGCTTAGATTTTCAGGGTACTGGCTACACCTTC. This codes for CASSLDFQGTGYTF.

The V gene is TRBV29-1, the J gene TRBJ2-1; D unclear. This CDR3 comprises 11 residues. Germline V gives CDR1 SQVTM, CDR2 ANQGSEA. V shed 3 bases and J shed 7 bases, with 7 bases lying between them. In nucleotides, the CDR3 is TGCAGCGTTGATCCGAGTAATGAGCAGTTCTTC. Encoded protein: CSVDPSNEQFF.

This clone was seen a single time. The V and J genes are TRBV23-1 and TRBJ2-3; D perhaps matches TRBD1 (6 bases). TRBV23-1 counts as an open reading frame of uncertain function. Trimming removed 1 base from V and 0 bases from J, with 17 bases in between. The CDR3 is 18 residues long. The CDR3 region has the DNA TGCGCCAGCAGTCAATTCAGACAGGTACCTTCTAGCACAGATACGCAGTATTTT. It yields the protein CASSQFRQVPSSTDTQYF.

The chain carries TRBV30 and TRBJ1-1, with TRBD1 matching over 7 bases. CDR3 length: 14 amino acids. In germline, CDR1 is GTSNPN, CDR2 SVGIG (reference sequence). The ends lost 0 bases at V and 4 bases at J; junction bases unmatched: 5. The CDR3 region has the DNA TGTGCCTGGAGTGTACAGGGGTGGGGCACTGAAGCTTTCTTT. Its protein product is CAWSVQGWGTEAFF.

This clone showed up just once. The rearrangement links TRBV7-6 to TRBJ2-3; 9 nucleotides line up with TRBD2. The CDR3 is 16 amino acids. The J segment lost 2 bases and the V segment lost 3 bases, leaving 6 bases of the junction unmatched. Germline CDR1 is SGHVS and CDR2 is FNYEAQ. The chain's CDR3 is CASSLPAGGFTDTQYF. DNA for the CDR3: TGTGCCAGCAGCTTGCCAGCGGGAGGCTTCACAGATACGCAGTATTTT.

The chain carries TRBV4-3 and TRBJ2-6, with D unclear. The V gene lost 0 bases and the J gene lost 0 bases, with 9 bases spanning the gap. The CDR3 extends over 17 amino acids. In germline, CDR1 is LGHNA, CDR2 YSLEER. The CDR3 DNA reads as TGCGCCAGCAGCCAAGATTTGTCCGTCTCTGGGGCCAACGTCCTGACTTTC. Translated: CASSQDLSVSGANVLTF.

This rearrangement joins TRBV7-2 to TRBJ2-2; D gene ambiguous. The germline V gene encodes CDR1 SGHTA and CDR2 FQGNSA. The CDR3 covers 16 residues. Trimming removed 5 bases at V and 1 base at J, with 14 bases between. The CDR3 bases are TGTGCCAGCAGCCCCTTAGCTATAGGGAACACCGGGGAGCTGTTTTTT. Its protein is CASSPLAIGNTGELFF.

This clone occurred once. The junction and the germline gene differ at one end; a read error may be behind it. The gene calls are TRBV19 and TRBJ1-1, with D uncertain. Germline lookup yields CDR1 LNHDA and CDR2 SQIVND (reference sequence). The CDR3 sequence is 16 residues long. The CDR3 loop is CASSPGRTEMNAEAFF. In DNA, the CDR3 is TGTGCCAGTAGTCCCGGCAGGACTGAAATGAACGCTGAAGCTTTCTTT.

J is TRBJ2-7 and V is TRBV29-1; 11 bases are shared with TRBD1. Germline loops: CDR1 SQVTM, CDR2 ANQGSEA. J lost 4 bases, V lost 4 bases, and 3 bases had no gene match. This CDR3 has 13 amino acids. In DNA form, the CDR3 reads TGCAGCGTTGTCCGGGACAGGGGGTACGAGCAGTACTTC. Encoded protein: CSVVRDRGYEQYF.

The CDR3 nucleotides are TGTGCCAGCAGTGCTACAGCCTACGAGCAGTACTTC. Protein product: CASSATAYEQYF. The J gene is TRBJ2-7, the V gene TRBV2; D is uncertain. This CDR3 comprises 12 residues. V was pared by 4 bases and J by 2 bases, with 6 bases between. Germline V CDR1 and CDR2: SNHLY, FYNNEI. Filled out from reference TRBV2 and TRBJ2-7, the complete variable domain reads EPEVTQTPSHQVTQMGQEVILRCVPISNHLYFYWYRQILGQKVEFLVSFYNNEISEKSEIFDDQFSVERPDGSNFTLKIRSTKLEDSAMYFCASSATAYEQYFGPGTRLTVT.

The V gene is TRBV6-1, the J gene TRBJ2-7; 8 bases agree with TRBD2. CDR1 and CDR2 from the germline V gene are MNHNS and SASEGT. This CDR3 contains 15 residues. After removal of 0 bases from V and 3 bases from J, the junction contained 4 bases not matched to a gene. The CDR3 is CASSEAPGRDYEQYF. The CDR3 DNA sequence: TGTGCCAGCAGTGAAGCCCCCGGGAGGGACTACGAGCAGTACTTC.

This chain uses TRBV2 with TRBJ2-5, with D possibly being TRBD1 (5 bases). V gave up 7 bases and J gave up 4 bases, with 19 bases separating them. Germline values: CDR1 SNHLY, CDR2 FYNNEI. The CDR3 length is 15 residues. DNA for the CDR3: TGTGCCAGCATTGACAGCAGGGTAATTGGAGAGACCCAGTACTTC. It yields the protein CASIDSRVIGETQYF.